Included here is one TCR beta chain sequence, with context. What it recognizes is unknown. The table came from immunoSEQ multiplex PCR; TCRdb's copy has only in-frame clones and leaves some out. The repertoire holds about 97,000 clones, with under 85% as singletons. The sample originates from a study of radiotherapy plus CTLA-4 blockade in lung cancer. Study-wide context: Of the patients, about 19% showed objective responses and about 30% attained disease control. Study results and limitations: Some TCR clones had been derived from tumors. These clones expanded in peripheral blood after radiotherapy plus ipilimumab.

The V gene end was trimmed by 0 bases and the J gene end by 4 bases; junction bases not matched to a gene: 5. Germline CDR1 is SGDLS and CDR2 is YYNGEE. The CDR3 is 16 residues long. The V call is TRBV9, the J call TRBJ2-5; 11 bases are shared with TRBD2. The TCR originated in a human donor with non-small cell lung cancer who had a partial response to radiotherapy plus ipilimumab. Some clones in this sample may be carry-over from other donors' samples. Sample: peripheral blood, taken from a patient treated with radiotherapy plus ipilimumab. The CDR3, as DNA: TGTGCCAGCAGCGTAGGTCCGGGACTAGCGGTAGAGACCCAGTACTTC. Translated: CASSVGPGLAVETQYF.